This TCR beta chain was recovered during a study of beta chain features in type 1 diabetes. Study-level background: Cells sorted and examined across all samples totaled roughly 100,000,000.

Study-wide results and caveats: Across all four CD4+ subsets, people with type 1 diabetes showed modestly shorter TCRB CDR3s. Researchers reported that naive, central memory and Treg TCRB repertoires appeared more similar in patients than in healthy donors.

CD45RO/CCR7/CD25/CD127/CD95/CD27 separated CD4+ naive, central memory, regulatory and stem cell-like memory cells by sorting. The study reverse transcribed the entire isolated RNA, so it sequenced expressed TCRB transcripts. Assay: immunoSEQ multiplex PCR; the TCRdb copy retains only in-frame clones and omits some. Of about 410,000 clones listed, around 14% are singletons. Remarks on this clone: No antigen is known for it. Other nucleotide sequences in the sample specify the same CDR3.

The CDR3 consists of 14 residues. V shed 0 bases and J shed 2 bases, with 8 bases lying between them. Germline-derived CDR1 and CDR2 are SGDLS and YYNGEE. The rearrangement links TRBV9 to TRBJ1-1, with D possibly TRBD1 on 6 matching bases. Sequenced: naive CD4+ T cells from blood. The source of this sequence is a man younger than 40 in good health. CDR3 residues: CASSVVQGNTEAFF. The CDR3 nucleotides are TGTGCCAGCAGCGTAGTACAGGGAAACACTGAAGCTTTCTTT.